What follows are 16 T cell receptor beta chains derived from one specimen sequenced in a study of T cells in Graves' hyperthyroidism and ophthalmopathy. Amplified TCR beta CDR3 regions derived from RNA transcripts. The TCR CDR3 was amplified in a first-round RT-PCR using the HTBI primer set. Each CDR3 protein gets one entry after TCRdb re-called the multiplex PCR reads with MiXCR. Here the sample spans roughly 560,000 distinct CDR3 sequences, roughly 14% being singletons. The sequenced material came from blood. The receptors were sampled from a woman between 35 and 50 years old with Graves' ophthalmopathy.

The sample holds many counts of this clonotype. The CDR3 region is CAIKTQGSEQYF. The CDR3 bases are TGTGCCATCAAAACACAGGGAAGCGAGCAGTACTTC. The chain combines TRBV10-3 with TRBJ2-7, with D perhaps matching TRBD1 (6 bases). Trimming stripped 7 bases from V and 6 bases from J, with 13 bases between. From germline, CDR1 is ENHRY and CDR2 SYGVKD. The CDR3 consists of 12 residues.

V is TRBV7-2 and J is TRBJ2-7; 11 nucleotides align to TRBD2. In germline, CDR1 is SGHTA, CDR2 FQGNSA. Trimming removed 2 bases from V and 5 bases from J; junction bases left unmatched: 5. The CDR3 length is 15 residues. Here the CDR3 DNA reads TGTGCCAGCAGCTTAACTAGCGGGAGAATGGACGAGCAGTACTTC. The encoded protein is CASSLTSGRMDEQYF.

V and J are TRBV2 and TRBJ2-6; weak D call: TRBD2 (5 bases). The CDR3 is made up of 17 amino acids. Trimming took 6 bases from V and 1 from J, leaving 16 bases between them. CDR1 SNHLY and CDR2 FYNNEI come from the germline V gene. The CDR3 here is CASSPRRVKSGANVLTF. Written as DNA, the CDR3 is TGTGCCAGCAGCCCCCGGCGGGTGAAATCTGGGGCCAACGTCCTGACTTTC.

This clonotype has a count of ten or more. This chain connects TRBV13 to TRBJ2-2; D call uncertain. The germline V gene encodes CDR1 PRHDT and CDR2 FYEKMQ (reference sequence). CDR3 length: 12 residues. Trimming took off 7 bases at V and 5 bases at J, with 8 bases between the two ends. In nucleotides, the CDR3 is TGTGCCAGCAACTCTAGGACCGGGGAGCTGTTTTTT. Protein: CASNSRTGELFF. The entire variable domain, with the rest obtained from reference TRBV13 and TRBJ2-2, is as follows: AAGVIQSPRHLIKEKRETATLKCYPIPRHDTVYWYQQGPGQDPQFLISFYEKMQSDKGSIPDRFSAQQFSDYHSELNMSSLELGDSALYFCASNSRTGELFFGEGSRLTVL.

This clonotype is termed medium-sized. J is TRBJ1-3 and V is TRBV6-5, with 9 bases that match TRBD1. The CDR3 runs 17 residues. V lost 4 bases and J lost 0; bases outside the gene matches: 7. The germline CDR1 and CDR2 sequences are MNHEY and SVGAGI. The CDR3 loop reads CASSSLTGGSSGNTIYF. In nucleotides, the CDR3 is TGTGCCAGCAGTTCCCTGACAGGGGGAAGCTCTGGAAACACCATATATTTT.

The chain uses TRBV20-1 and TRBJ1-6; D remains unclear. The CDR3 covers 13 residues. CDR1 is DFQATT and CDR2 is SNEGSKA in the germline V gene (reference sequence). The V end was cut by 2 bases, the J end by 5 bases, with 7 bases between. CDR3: CSARLDDNSPLHF. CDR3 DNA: TGCAGTGCTAGATTGGATGATAATTCACCCCTCCACTTT.

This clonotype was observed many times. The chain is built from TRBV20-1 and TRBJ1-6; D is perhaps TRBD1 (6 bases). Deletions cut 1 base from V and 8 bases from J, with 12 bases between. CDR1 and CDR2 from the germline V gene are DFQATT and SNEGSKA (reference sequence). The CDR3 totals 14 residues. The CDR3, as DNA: TGCAGTGCTAGAGTGGCGGGGGCCTATTCACCCCTCCACTTT. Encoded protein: CSARVAGAYSPLHF.

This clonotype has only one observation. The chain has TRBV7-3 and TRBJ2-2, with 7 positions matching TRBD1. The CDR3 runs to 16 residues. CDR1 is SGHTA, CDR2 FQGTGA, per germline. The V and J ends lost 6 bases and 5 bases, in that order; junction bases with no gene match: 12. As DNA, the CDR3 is TGTGCCAGCAGAACCGAAGGGGGCGCAGGTACCGGGGAGCTGTTTTTT. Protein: CASRTEGGAGTGELFF.

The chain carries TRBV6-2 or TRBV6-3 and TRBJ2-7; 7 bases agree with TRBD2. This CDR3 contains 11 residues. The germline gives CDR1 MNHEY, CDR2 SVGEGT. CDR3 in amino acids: CVAGEPDEQYF. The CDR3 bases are TGTGTCGCGGGGGAGCCGGACGAGCAGTACTTC.

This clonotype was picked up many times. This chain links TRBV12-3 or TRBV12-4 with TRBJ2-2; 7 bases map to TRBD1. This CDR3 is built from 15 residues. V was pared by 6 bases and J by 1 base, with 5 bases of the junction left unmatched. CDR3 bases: TGTGCCAGCAGAGGAACAGGGGAGAACACCGGGGAGCTGTTTTTT. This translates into CASRGTGENTGELFF.

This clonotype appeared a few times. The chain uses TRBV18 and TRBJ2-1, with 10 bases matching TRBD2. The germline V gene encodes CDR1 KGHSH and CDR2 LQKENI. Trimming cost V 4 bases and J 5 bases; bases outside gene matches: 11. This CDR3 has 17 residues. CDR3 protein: CASSLGAGGLANNEQFF. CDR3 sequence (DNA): TGTGCCAGCTCACTAGGAGCGGGAGGGCTTGCTAACAATGAGCAGTTCTTC.

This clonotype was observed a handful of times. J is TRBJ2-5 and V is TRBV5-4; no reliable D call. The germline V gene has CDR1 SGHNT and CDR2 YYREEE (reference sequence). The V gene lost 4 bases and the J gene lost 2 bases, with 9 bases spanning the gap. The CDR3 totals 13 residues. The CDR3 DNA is TGTGCCAGCAGCGGCCCCCAGCAAGAGACCCAGTACTTC. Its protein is CASSGPQQETQYF.

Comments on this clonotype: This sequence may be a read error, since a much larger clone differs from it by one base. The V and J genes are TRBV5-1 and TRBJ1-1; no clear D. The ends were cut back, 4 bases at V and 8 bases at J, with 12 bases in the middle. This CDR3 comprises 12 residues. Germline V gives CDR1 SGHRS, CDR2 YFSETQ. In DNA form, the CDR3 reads TGCGCCAGCAGCATCAACAGAGACGAAGCTTTCTTT. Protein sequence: CASSINRDEAFF.

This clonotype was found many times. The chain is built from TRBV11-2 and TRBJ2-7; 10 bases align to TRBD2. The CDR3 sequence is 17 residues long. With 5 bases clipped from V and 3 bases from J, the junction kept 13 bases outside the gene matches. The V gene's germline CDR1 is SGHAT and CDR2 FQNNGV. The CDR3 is CASSLTRAGGPLYEQYF. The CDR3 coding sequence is TGTGCCAGCAGCCTAACTAGAGCGGGAGGGCCTCTCTACGAGCAGTACTTC.

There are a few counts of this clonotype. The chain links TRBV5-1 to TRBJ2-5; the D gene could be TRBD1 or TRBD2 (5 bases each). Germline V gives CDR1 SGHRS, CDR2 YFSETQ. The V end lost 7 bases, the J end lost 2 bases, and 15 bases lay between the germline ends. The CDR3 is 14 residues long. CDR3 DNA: TGCGCCAGCGATCCCGGGGCCAGTCAAGAGACCCAGTACTTC. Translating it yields CASDPGASQETQYF.

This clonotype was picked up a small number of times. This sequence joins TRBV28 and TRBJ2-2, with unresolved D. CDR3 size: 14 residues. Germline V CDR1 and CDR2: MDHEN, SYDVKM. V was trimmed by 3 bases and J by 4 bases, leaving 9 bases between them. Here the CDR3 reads CASSFRLGTGELFF. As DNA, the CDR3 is TGTGCCAGCAGTTTTCGATTGGGCACCGGGGAGCTGTTTTTT.